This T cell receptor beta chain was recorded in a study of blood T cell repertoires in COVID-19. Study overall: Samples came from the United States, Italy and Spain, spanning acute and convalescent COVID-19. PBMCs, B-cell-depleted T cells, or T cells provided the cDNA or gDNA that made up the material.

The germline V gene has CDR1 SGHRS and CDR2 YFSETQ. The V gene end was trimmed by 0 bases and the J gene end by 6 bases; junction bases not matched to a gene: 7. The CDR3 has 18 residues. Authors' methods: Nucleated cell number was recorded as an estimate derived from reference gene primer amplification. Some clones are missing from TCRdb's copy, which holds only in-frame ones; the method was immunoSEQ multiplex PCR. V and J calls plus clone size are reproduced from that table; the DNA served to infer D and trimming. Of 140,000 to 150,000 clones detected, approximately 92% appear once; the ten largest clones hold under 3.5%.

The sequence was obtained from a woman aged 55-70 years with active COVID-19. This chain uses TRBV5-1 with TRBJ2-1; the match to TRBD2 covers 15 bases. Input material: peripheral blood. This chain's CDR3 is CASSLEGLAGGGPNEQFF. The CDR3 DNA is TGCGCCAGCAGCTTGGAGGGACTAGCGGGAGGTGGGCCCAATGAGCAGTTCTTC. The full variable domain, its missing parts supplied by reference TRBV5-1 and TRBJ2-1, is KAGVTQTPRYLIKTRGQQVTLSCSPISGHRSVSWYQQTPGQGLQFLFEYFSETQRNKGNFPGRFSGRQFSNSRSEMNVSTLELGDSALYLCASSLEGLAGGGPNEQFFGPGTRLTVL.